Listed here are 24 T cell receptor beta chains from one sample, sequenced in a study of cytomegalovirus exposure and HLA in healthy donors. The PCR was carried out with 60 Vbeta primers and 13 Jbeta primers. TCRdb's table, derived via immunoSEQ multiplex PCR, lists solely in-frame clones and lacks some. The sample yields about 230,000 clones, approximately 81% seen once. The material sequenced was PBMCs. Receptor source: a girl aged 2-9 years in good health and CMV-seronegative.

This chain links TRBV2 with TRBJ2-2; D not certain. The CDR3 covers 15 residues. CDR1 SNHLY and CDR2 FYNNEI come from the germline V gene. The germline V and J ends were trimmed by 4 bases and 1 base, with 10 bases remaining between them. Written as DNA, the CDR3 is TGTGCCAGCAGTGCTGAGAGCTTGAACACCGGGGAGCTGTTTTTT. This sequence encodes CASSAESLNTGELFF.

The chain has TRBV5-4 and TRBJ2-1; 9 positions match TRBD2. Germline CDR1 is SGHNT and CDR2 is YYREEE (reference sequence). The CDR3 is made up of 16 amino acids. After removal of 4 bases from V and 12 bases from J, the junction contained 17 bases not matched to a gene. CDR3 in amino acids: CASSPTGEAGGRLQFF. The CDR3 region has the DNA TGTGCCAGCAGCCCCACCGGGGAGGCGGGGGGGCGGTTGCAGTTCTTC.

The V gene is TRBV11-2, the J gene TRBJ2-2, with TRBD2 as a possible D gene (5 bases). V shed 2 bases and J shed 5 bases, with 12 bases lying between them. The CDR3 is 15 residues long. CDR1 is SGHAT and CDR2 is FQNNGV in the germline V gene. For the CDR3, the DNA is TGTGCCAGCAGCTTAACGGCAGGCGGGACCGGGGAGCTGTTTTTT. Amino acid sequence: CASSLTAGGTGELFF.

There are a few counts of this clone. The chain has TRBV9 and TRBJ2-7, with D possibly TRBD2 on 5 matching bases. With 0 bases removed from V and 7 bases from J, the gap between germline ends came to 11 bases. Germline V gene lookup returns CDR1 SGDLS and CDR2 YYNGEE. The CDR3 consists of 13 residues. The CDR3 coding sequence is TGTGCCAGCAGCGTAGGAGGGCTCGGGGAGCAGTACTTC. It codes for CASSVGGLGEQYF. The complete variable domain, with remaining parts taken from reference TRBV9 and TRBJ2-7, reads DSGVTQTPKHLITATGQRVTLRCSPRSGDLSVYWYQQSLDQGLQFLIQYYNGEERAKGNILERFSAQQFPDLHSELNLSSLELGDSALYFCASSVGGLGEQYFGPGTRLTVT.

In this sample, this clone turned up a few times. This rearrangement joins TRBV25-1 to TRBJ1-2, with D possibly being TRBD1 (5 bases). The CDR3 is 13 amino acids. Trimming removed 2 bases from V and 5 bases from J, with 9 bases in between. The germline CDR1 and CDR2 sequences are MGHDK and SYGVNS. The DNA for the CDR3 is TGTGCCAGCAGTGAACGGCGGGGGTATGGCTACACCTTC. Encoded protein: CASSERRGYGYTF.

The CDR3 sequence is CASSLPSGPNEQFF. The CDR3, as DNA: TGCGCCAGCAGCTTGCCTAGCGGCCCCAATGAGCAGTTCTTC. This sequence joins TRBV5-1 and TRBJ2-1; 7 bases agree with TRBD2. The V segment lost 1 base and the J segment 6 bases; nucleotides outside the gene matches: 4. CDR3 length: 14 residues. From germline, CDR1 is SGHRS and CDR2 YFSETQ. Supplemented by reference TRBV5-1 and TRBJ2-1, the full variable domain reads KAGVTQTPRYLIKTRGQQVTLSCSPISGHRSVSWYQQTPGQGLQFLFEYFSETQRNKGNFPGRFSGRQFSNSRSEMNVSTLELGDSALYLCASSLPSGPNEQFFGPGTRLTVL.

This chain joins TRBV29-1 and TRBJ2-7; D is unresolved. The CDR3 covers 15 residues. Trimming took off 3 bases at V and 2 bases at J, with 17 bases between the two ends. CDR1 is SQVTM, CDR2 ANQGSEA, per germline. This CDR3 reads CSVEIDASTTYEQYF. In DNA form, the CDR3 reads TGCAGCGTTGAGATAGACGCCTCCACTACCTACGAGCAGTACTTC.

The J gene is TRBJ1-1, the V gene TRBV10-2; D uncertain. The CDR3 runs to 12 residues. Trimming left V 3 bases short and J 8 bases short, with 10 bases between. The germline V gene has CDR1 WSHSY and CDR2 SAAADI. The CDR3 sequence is CASSERGWEAFF. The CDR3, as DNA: TGCGCCAGCAGTGAAAGAGGTTGGGAAGCTTTCTTT.

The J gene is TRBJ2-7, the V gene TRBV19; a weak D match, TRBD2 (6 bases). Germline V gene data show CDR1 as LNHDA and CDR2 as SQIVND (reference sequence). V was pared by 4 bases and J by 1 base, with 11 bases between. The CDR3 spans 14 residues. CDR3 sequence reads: CASSTWRESYEQYF. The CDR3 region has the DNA TGTGCCAGTAGTACGTGGCGGGAATCCTACGAGCAGTACTTC.

In DNA, the CDR3 is TGCGCCAGCAGTACCACAGGGGGTAAGGGGTCAGCCTACGAGCAGTACTTC. It codes for CASSTTGGKGSAYEQYF. This rearrangement joins TRBV23-1 to TRBJ2-7; TRBD1 agrees at 8 bases. TRBV23-1 is an ORF for which the function is uncertain. V lost 5 bases, J lost 2 bases, and 14 bases stayed unmatched. The CDR3 covers 17 residues.

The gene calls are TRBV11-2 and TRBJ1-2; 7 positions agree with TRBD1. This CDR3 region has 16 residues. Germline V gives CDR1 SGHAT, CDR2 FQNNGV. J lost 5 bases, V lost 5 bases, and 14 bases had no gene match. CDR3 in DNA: TGTGCCAGCAGCGCCGTACAGGGGCTCCAAAGTTATGGCTACACCTTC. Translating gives CASSAVQGLQSYGYTF.

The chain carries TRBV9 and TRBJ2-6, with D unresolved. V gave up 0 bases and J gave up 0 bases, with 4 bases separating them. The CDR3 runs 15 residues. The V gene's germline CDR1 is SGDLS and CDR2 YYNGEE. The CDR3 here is CASSVASSGANVLTF. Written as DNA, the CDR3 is TGTGCCAGCAGCGTAGCCAGCTCTGGGGCCAACGTCCTGACTTTC.

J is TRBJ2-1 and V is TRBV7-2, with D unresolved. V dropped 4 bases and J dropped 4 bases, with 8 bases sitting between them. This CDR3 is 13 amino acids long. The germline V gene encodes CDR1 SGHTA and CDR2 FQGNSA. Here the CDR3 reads CASSSTGYNEQFF. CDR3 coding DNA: TGTGCCAGCAGCTCGACTGGTTACAATGAGCAGTTCTTC.

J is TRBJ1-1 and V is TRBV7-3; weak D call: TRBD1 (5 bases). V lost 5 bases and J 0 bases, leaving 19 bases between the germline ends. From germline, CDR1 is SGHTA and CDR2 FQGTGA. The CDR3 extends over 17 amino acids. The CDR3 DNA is TGTGCCAGCAGCGAAACACTGACAGCGCCGATGAACACTGAAGCTTTCTTT. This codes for CASSETLTAPMNTEAFF.

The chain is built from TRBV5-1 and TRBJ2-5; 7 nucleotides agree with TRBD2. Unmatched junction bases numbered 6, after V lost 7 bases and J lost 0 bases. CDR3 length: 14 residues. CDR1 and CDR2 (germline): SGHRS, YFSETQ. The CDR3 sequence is CASEASGNQETQYF. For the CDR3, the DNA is TGCGCCAGCGAAGCTAGCGGAAACCAAGAGACCCAGTACTTC.

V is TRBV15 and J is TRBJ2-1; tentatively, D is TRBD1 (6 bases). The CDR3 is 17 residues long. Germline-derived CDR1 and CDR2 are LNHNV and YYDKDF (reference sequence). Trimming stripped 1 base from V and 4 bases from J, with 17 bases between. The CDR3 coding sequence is TGTGCCACCAGCAGAGGTGGCCAGGGGATTAAGTACAATGAGCAGTTCTTC. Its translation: CATSRGGQGIKYNEQFF.

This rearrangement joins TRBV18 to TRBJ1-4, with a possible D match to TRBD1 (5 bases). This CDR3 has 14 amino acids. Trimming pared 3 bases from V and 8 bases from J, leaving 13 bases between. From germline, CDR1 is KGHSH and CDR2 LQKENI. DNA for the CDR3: TGTGCCAGCTCACCCGCCAAGGGGCGGGAAAAACTGTTTTTT. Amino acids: CASSPAKGREKLFF.

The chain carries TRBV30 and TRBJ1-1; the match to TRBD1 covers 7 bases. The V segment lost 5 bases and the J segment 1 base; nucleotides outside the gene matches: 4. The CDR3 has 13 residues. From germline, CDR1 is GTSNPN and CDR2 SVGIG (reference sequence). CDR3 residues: CAWYRDRNTEAFF. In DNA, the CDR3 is TGTGCCTGGTATAGGGACAGGAACACTGAAGCTTTCTTT.

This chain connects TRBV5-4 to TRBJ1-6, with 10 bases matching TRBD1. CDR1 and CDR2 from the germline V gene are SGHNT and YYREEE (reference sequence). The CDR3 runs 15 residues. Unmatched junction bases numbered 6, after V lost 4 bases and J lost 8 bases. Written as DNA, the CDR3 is TGTGCCAGCAGCCTACTCGGGACAGGGGATTCACCCCTCCACTTT. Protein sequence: CASSLLGTGDSPLHF.

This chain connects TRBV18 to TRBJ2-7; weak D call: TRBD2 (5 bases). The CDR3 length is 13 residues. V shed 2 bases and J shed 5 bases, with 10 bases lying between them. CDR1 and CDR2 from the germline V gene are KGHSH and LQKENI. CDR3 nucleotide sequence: TGTGCCAGCTCACCAAACCCCGGGGACGAGCAGTACTTC. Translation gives CASSPNPGDEQYF.

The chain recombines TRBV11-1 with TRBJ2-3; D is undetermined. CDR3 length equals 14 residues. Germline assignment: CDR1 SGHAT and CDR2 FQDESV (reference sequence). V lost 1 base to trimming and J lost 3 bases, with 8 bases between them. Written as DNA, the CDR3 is TGTGCCAGCAGCTTAGTCTACAGTACAGATACGCAGTATTTT. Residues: CASSLVYSTDTQYF.

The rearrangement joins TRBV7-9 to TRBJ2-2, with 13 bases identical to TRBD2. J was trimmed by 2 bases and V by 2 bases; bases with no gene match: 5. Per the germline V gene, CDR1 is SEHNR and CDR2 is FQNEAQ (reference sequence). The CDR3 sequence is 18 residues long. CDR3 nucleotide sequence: TGTGCCAGCAGCTTACGGCGACTAGCGGGAGGAAACACCGGGGAGCTGTTTTTT. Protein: CASSLRRLAGGNTGELFF.

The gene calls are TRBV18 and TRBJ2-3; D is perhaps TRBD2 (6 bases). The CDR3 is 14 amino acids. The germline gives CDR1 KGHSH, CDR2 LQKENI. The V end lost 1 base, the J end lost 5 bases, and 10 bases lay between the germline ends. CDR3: CASSPQGRGDTQYF. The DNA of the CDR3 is TGTGCCAGCTCACCACAGGGGCGGGGAGATACGCAGTATTTT. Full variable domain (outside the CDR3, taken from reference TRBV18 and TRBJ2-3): NAGVMQNPRHLVRRRGQEARLRCSPMKGHSHVYWYRQLPEEGLKFMVYLQKENIIDESGMPKERFSAEFPKEGPSILRIQQVVRGDSAAYFCASSPQGRGDTQYFGPGTRLTVL.

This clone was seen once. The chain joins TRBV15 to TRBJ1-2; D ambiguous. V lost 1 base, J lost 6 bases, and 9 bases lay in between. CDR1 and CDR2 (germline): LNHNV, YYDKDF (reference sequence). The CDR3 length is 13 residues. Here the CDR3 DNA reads TGTGCCACCAGCAGAGTGCGAGAGGATGGCTACACCTTC. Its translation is CATSRVREDGYTF.